Included here is one T cell receptor beta chain sequence, with context. Which cohort a participant joined came from the clinical history participants gave. Before they entered the study, exposed participants had met a COVID-19 case within 2 weeks. TCRdb's table, derived via immunoSEQ multiplex PCR, lists solely in-frame clones and lacks some. Among about 140,000 clones listed, about 84% were seen once. This sample is drawn from a study of blood T cell repertoires in COVID-19. Study-level background: Researchers got acute and convalescent COVID-19 samples from the United States, Italy and Spain.

CDR1 and CDR2 from the germline V gene are SGHNT and YYREEE (reference sequence). The V gene end was trimmed by 4 bases and the J gene end by 4 bases; junction bases not matched to a gene: 4. The CDR3 runs 15 residues. The sample was PBMCs or T cells enriched from blood (not recorded which). The rearrangement uses TRBV5-4 and TRBJ1-3; 11 nucleotides line up with TRBD1. The clonotype originates from a woman in her late teens or twenties who had been exposed to COVID-19. This chain's CDR3 is CASSAGQGVGNTIYF. DNA of the CDR3: TGTGCCAGCAGCGCGGGACAGGGGGTAGGAAACACCATATATTTT.